Described below is a single T cell receptor (beta chain) sequence and its context. These data belong to a study of blood T cell repertoires in COVID-19. Study background: The analysed material was cDNA or gDNA that came from T cells, B-cell-depleted T cells, or PBMCs.

In the authors' methods: It was from reference gene primer amplification that nucleated cell counts were estimated. TCRdb's table, derived via immunoSEQ multiplex PCR, lists solely in-frame clones and lacks some. V and J calls and clone size are copied from that table; D and trimming were computed from the DNA. The sample consists of under 300,000 clones, 83% of them appearing once. The CDR3 runs 14 residues. Germline-derived CDR1 and CDR2 are MDHEN and SYDVKM. The J segment lost 2 bases and the V segment lost 6 bases, leaving 7 bases of the junction unmatched. The chain employs TRBV28 and TRBJ2-7, with 7 bases lining up with TRBD1. Sequenced input: peripheral blood. The receptor was derived from a man aged 55 to 70 who had recovered from COVID-19. CDR3 amino acids: CASRSGQAPYEQYF. The CDR3 DNA follows: TGTGCCAGCAGATCCGGACAGGCACCCTACGAGCAGTACTTC.